Shown below are 14 T cell receptor beta chains from a single sample sequenced in a study of memory CD4+ T cells and cytomegalovirus serostatus. Single viable CD3+CD4+CD8-CD45RO+ cells were sorted as the memory CD4+ T cells. Some clones are missing from TCRdb's copy, which holds only in-frame ones; the method was immunoSEQ multiplex PCR. The sample has about 44,000 clones; roughly three quarters are singletons. Sequenced input: memory CD4+ T cells from blood. All receptors come from an adult in good health and CMV-seronegative.

The J gene is TRBJ2-5, the V gene TRBV5-1; 7 positions match TRBD1. J was trimmed by 4 bases and V by 0 bases; bases with no gene match: 6. The CDR3 consists of 15 residues. CDR1 and CDR2 (germline): SGHRS, YFSETQ. For the CDR3, the DNA is TGCGCCAGCAGCTTGGAGGGACAGAGGGGAGAGACCCAGTACTTC. Amino acids: CASSLEGQRGETQYF.

As regards this clone: A much larger clone differs from this one at a single base, so this may be a read error. This specimen includes other DNA sequences encoding the same CDR3. The chain recombines TRBV4-1 with TRBJ1-1; no reliable D call. Germline-derived CDR1 and CDR2 are MGHRA and YSYEKL. The CDR3 is made up of 13 amino acids. CDR3 nucleotide sequence: TGCGCCAGCAGTCAAGGTCGGAGGACTGAAGCTTTCTTT. This translates into CASSQGRRTEAFF.

This clone was recorded once. The rearrangement joins TRBV6-5 to TRBJ2-5; the D is unclear. This CDR3 region has 13 residues. Per the germline V gene, CDR1 is MNHEY and CDR2 is SVGAGI. The germline V and J ends were trimmed by 6 bases and 7 bases, with 15 bases remaining between them. CDR3 nucleotides: TGTGCCAGCAGGGTTTATGGGTCGGTGACCCAGTACTTC. It translates to CASRVYGSVTQYF.

V gene TRBV19 combines with J gene TRBJ1-3, with D unclear. CDR1 is LNHDA and CDR2 is SQIVND in the germline V gene (reference sequence). V was shortened by 1 base and J by 0 bases, with 10 bases between the two germline ends. The length of the CDR3 is 16 residues. The DNA of the CDR3 is TGTGCCAGTAGTATAGCGGCGGGAAGCTCTGGAAACACCATATATTTT. It is translated as CASSIAAGSSGNTIYF.

The rearrangement uses TRBV2 and TRBJ1-6; a possible D gene is TRBD1 (5 bases). CDR1 is SNHLY, CDR2 FYNNEI, per germline. The CDR3 consists of 14 residues. V was pared by 6 bases and J by 7 bases, with 13 bases between. The CDR3: CASRIRDWNSPLHF. The CDR3 DNA is TGTGCCAGCAGAATCCGGGACTGGAATTCACCCCTCCACTTT.

The rearrangement links TRBV4-1 to TRBJ2-5; TRBD1 matches 10 bases. CDR3 length equals 17 residues. V shed 7 bases and J 2 bases; nucleotides not matched to a gene: 13. CDR1 is MGHRA and CDR2 is YSYEKL in the germline V gene. CDR3 bases: TGCGCCAGCACTATCAAAAAGGCGGGACAGGGGCAAGAGACCCAGTACTTC. Translated: CASTIKKAGQGQETQYF.

This clone turned up a few times. This rearrangement joins TRBV5-1 to TRBJ1-1, with no clear D. CDR1 SGHRS and CDR2 YFSETQ come from the germline V gene. The CDR3 length is 13 residues. Between the trimmed V and J ends, which lost 4 bases and 4 bases, there was a span of 11 bases. CDR3 loop: CASSNGFGTEAFF. In DNA form, the CDR3 reads TGCGCCAGCAGCAACGGGTTTGGCACTGAAGCTTTCTTT.

The CDR3 DNA sequence: TGTGCCAGCAGTGAAGCGGCAGGGTGGCAGCCCCAGCATTTT. It encodes CASSEAAGWQPQHF. J is TRBJ1-5 and V is TRBV2, with a possible D match to TRBD1 (5 bases). Germline CDR1 reads SNHLY; CDR2 reads FYNNEI. The CDR3 is made up of 14 amino acids. With 0 bases removed from V and 7 bases from J, the gap between germline ends came to 10 bases. Supplemented by reference TRBV2 and TRBJ1-5, the full variable domain reads EPEVTQTPSHQVTQMGQEVILRCVPISNHLYFYWYRQILGQKVEFLVSFYNNEISEKSEIFDDQFSVERPDGSNFTLKIRSTKLEDSAMYFCASSEAAGWQPQHFGDGTRLSIL.

The CDR3 DNA follows: TGCAGCGTTGAATGGAGCCTGGGCACTGAAGCTTTCTTT. Translation gives CSVEWSLGTEAFF. The chain joins TRBV29-1 to TRBJ1-1; D remains unclear. This CDR3 has 13 amino acids. The germline V gene encodes CDR1 SQVTM and CDR2 ANQGSEA. Deletions cut 2 bases from V and 4 bases from J, with 11 bases between.

The rearrangement uses TRBV14 and TRBJ2-4; D possibly corresponds to TRBD2 (5 bases). Per germline, CDR1 SGHDN and CDR2 FVKESK. Deletions cut 3 bases from V and 0 bases from J, with 18 bases between. There are 18 residues in the CDR3. The CDR3 bases are TGTGCCAGCAGCCAGCAAGTGGGAGTAAAGAGAGCCAAAAACATTCAGTACTTC. It specifies CASSQQVGVKRAKNIQYF.

J is TRBJ1-5 and V is TRBV2; tentative D call: TRBD1 (6 bases). V was clipped by 5 bases and J by 5 bases, with 16 bases between them. CDR1 is SNHLY, CDR2 FYNNEI, per germline. The CDR3 sequence is 15 residues long. The chain's CDR3 is CASSFLRGHYQPQHF. CDR3 DNA sequence: TGTGCCAGCAGTTTCCTTCGGGGGCATTATCAGCCCCAGCATTTT.

The J gene is TRBJ1-3, the V gene TRBV19; D is possibly TRBD1 (5 bases). V lost 7 bases and J 4 bases, leaving 17 bases between the germline ends. CDR3 length: 15 residues. Germline V gene lookup returns CDR1 LNHDA and CDR2 SQIVND (reference sequence). The CDR3, as DNA: TGTGCCAGTACCGCCATGACAGCGATAGGAAACACCATATATTTT. This gives the protein CASTAMTAIGNTIYF.

The chain recombines TRBV6-6 with TRBJ1-5; perhaps TRBD1 as D (5 bases). The germline gives CDR1 MNHNY, CDR2 SVGAGI (reference sequence). Deletions cut 5 bases from V and 0 bases from J, with 11 bases between. This CDR3 region has 15 residues. The CDR3 is CASSLNRHSNQPQHF. The DNA for the CDR3 is TGTGCCAGCAGTCTGAACAGGCATAGCAATCAGCCCCAGCATTTT.

The chain employs TRBV30 and TRBJ2-5; perhaps TRBD1 as D (6 bases). Trimming cost V 3 bases and J 1 base, with 9 bases left between them. CDR1 and CDR2 (germline): GTSNPN, SVGIG (reference sequence). There are 13 residues in the CDR3. CDR3 region: CAWSRGFQETQYF. CDR3 nucleotide sequence: TGTGCCTGGAGCAGGGGATTCCAAGAGACCCAGTACTTC. The whole variable domain, filled in from reference TRBV30 and TRBJ2-5, reads SQTIHQWPATLVQPVGSPLSLECTVEGTSNPNLYWYRQAAGRGLQLLFYSVGIGQISSEVPQNLSASRPQDRQFILSSKKLLLSDSGFYLCAWSRGFQETQYFGPGTRLLVL.